Here is one T cell receptor (beta chain) with its context. Treatment in this sample: some 19 received Ad26.COV2.S at low or high dose, single or two shots; a few received placebo; per-sample allocation not given. Each sample was drawn 63 days after the first injection (of vaccine or placebo). Boston supplied an adult donor aged 18-55 years. The ends were cut back, 2 bases at V and 1 base at J, with 6 bases in the middle. The CDR3 has 13 residues. CDR1 is SGHDT, CDR2 YYEEEE, per germline. The data are from a study of Ad26.COV2.S vaccination and SARS-CoV-2 variants. Data came from immunoSEQ multiplex PCR; TCRdb stores just in-frame clones and leaves some out. The repertoire includes about 400,000 clones, about four fifths of them detected once, and around 7.3% sits in the top ten.

The specimen was peripheral blood, collected in a trial of Ad26.COV2.S vaccine versus placebo. This receptor was identified in a person aged 18-65 years who received the Ad26.COV2.S COVID-19 vaccine or a placebo. This chain joins TRBV5-6 and TRBJ2-5; no clear D. In DNA, the CDR3 is TGTGCCAGCAGCTTCGGGTTCCAAGAGACCCAGTACTTC. Residues: CASSFGFQETQYF.